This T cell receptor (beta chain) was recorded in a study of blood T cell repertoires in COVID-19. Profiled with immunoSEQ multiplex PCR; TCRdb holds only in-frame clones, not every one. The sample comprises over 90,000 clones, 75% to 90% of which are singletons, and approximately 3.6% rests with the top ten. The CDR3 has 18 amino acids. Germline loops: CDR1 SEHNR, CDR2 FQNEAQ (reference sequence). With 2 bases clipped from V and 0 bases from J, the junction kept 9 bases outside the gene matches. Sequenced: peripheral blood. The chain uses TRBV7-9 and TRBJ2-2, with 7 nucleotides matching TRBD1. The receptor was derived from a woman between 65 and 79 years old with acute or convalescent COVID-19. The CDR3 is CASSLSPGGFSNTGELFF. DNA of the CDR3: TGTGCCAGCAGCTTAAGTCCAGGGGGATTTTCGAACACCGGGGAGCTGTTTTTT.